The subject of this entry is one TCR beta chain. Its target is unknown. Preparation of TRB cDNA libraries relied on 5' RACE carrying UMI labels. From its re-call of the 5' RACE reads, TCRdb lists each CDR3 protein once, without DNA. The sample yields approximately 90,000 distinct CDR3 sequences, of which the top ten take up approximately 0.5%. This sample is drawn from a study of CXCR3-negative and CXCR3-positive naive CD8 T cells. Study findings and constraints: Memory cells differed in TRBV-TRBJ usage, but naive CXCR3-negative and CXCR3-positive cells had similar usage. PBMCs showed partially decreased CXCR3 expression after cryopreservation, and most assays used fresh PBMCs. Naive cells positive for CXCR3 carried more hydrophobic TRB CDR3s than CXCR3-negative ones.

The naive CD8+ gate required CD45RO-CCR7+CD27+CD95- phenotype. The sequence was obtained from a human donor in good health. Some clones in this sample may be carry-over from other donors' samples. The sample taken for sequencing was naive CXCR3+ CD8+ T cells from blood. Subset defined: CD45RO-CCR7+CD27+CD95- naive CD8+ T cells expressing CXCR3 (TNR3+).

The CDR3 loop is CASSRVGTGGRDTQYF. V gene TRBV19 combines with J gene TRBJ2-3; TCRdb indicates TRBD1, and absent DNA this call remains unverified. The CDR3 loop spans 16 amino acids. The germline gives CDR1 LNHDA, CDR2 SQIVND (reference sequence).